What follows are 21 T cell receptor beta chains derived from one specimen sequenced in a study of T cells in Graves' hyperthyroidism and ophthalmopathy. Amplified TCR beta CDR3 regions came from RNA transcripts. The HTBI primer set was used in a first-round RT-PCR of the TCR CDR3. TCRdb analysed the multiplex PCR reads with MiXCR anew, one entry per CDR3 protein. This sample yields around 300,000 distinct CDR3 sequences, of which 12% to 15% are seen a single time; 30% to 40% belongs to the top ten. The sample consisted of blood. The receptors were gathered from a woman aged 40 to 49 with Graves' ophthalmopathy.

The V call is TRBV4-2, the J call TRBJ2-3; D might be TRBD1 or TRBD2, each matching 5 bases. This CDR3 has 15 residues. CDR1 is LGHNA and CDR2 is YNFKEQ in the germline V gene. The V and J ends lost 1 base and 7 bases respectively, with 15 bases between them. The CDR3 loop is CASSQAGTQRHTQYF. The CDR3 region has the DNA TGTGCCAGCAGCCAAGCCGGGACCCAAAGGCATACGCAGTATTTT.

This clonotype was seen many times. CDR3: CASSSIRDSSQQFF. The CDR3 DNA reads as TGTGCCAGCAGCTCCATTCGGGACAGCAGCCAGCAGTTCTTC. The rearrangement joins TRBV7-8 to TRBJ2-1, with 7 bases that match TRBD1. Germline trimming cut 4 bases from V and 11 bases from J; bases unmatched to any gene: 11. The CDR3 is 14 amino acids. CDR1 is SGHVS, CDR2 FQNEAQ, per germline.

The chain uses TRBV20-1 and TRBJ1-2; D is possibly TRBD1 (5 bases). The CDR3 has 14 residues. Germline CDR1 reads DFQATT; CDR2 reads SNEGSKA (reference sequence). Trimming pared 1 base from V and 1 base from J, leaving 10 bases between. The CDR3 protein is CSARAGRSNYGYTF. The CDR3 coding sequence is TGCAGTGCTAGAGCGGGACGGAGTAACTATGGCTACACCTTC.

This clonotype showed up just a few times. This chain uses TRBV10-3 with TRBJ2-5; 7 bases line up with TRBD1. The CDR3 extends over 13 amino acids. V shed 6 bases and J 2 bases; nucleotides not matched to a gene: 3. Germline V lookup: CDR1 ENHRY, CDR2 SYGVKD. This CDR3 reads CAISPGQQETQYF. The CDR3 nucleotides read TGTGCCATCAGCCCGGGACAGCAAGAGACCCAGTACTTC.

The table lists this clonotype with many counts. The V call is TRBV7-9, the J call TRBJ2-1, with D possibly TRBD1 on 6 matching bases. The CDR3 length is 14 residues. Per germline, CDR1 SEHNR and CDR2 FQNEAQ (reference sequence). Trimming pared 5 bases from V and 5 bases from J, leaving 13 bases between. CDR3 protein: CASSAHGTNNEQFF. CDR3 bases: TGTGCCAGCAGCGCCCATGGGACAAACAATGAGCAGTTCTTC. Full variable domain (missing parts from reference TRBV7-9 and TRBJ2-1): DTGVSQNPRHKITKRGQNVTFRCDPISEHNRLYWYRQTLGQGPEFLTYFQNEAQLEKSRLLSDRFSAERPKGSFSTLEIQRTEQGDSAMYLCASSAHGTNNEQFFGPGTRLTVL.

This clonotype has a count of ten or more. The chain couples TRBV28 to TRBJ2-7; tentative D call: TRBD2 (6 bases). The CDR3 loop spans 15 amino acids. V lost 0 bases to trimming and J lost 1 base, with 10 bases between them. Germline V gene lookup returns CDR1 MDHEN and CDR2 SYDVKM. The CDR3 DNA reads as TGTGCCAGCAGTTTATGGGGGAGGCCGTCCTACGAGCAGTACTTC. This gives the protein CASSLWGRPSYEQYF.

This clonotype has more than one count but fewer than ten. The CDR3 bases are TGTGCCAGCAGCCCGCACAGCGGGGCCGGGAGCTCCTACGAGCAGTACTTC. This translates into CASSPHSGAGSSYEQYF. The V call is TRBV7-9, the J call TRBJ2-7; TRBD2 agrees at 7 bases. Germline CDR1 SEHNR, CDR2 FQNEAQ (reference sequence). This CDR3 is built from 17 residues. V lost 5 bases, J lost 0 bases, and 13 bases stayed unmatched. Filled out from reference TRBV7-9 and TRBJ2-7, the complete variable domain reads DTGVSQNPRHKITKRGQNVTFRCDPISEHNRLYWYRQTLGQGPEFLTYFQNEAQLEKSRLLSDRFSAERPKGSFSTLEIQRTEQGDSAMYLCASSPHSGAGSSYEQYFGPGTRLTVT.

This clonotype was recorded a few times. CDR3 in amino acids: CASSPFGTGGVRGYTF. The DNA of the CDR3 is TGTGCCAGCAGCCCCTTTGGGACAGGAGGAGTCCGTGGCTACACCTTC. J is TRBJ1-2 and V is TRBV9; TRBD1 agrees at 8 bases. CDR3 length equals 16 residues. V gave up 4 bases and J gave up 7 bases; unmatched junction bases: 15. CDR1 SGDLS and CDR2 YYNGEE come from the germline V gene.

This clonotype was recorded many times. The V and J genes are TRBV6-1 and TRBJ1-5; no definite D call. This CDR3 is 18 amino acids long. V dropped 1 base and J dropped 1 base, with 17 bases sitting between them. CDR1 is MNHNS and CDR2 is SASEGT in the germline V gene. The CDR3 DNA follows: TGTGCCAGCAGTGAAGTCGAAACACTTTACGTAAGCAATCAGCCCCAGCATTTT. Translating gives CASSEVETLYVSNQPQHF.

This clonotype was counted at least ten times. The V call is TRBV15, the J call TRBJ2-5; D is undetermined. The V end lost 1 base, the J end lost 2 bases, and 8 bases lay between the germline ends. This CDR3 contains 14 residues. In germline, CDR1 is LNHNV, CDR2 YYDKDF (reference sequence). In DNA, the CDR3 is TGTGCCACCAGCAGAGCTGGACGGCAAGAGACCCAGTACTTC. It specifies CATSRAGRQETQYF.

This clonotype was detected only a few times. The chain links TRBV11-2 to TRBJ2-1, with 7 nucleotides matching TRBD1. The CDR3 consists of 18 residues. V shed 6 bases and J 6 bases; nucleotides not matched to a gene: 20. CDR1 is SGHAT, CDR2 FQNNGV, per germline. The CDR3 DNA reads TGTGCCAGCAGTCACATACAAAATACAGGGGAAGCAACCAATGAGCAGTTCTTC. It codes for CASSHIQNTGEATNEQFF. The full variable domain, in which reference TRBV11-2 and TRBJ2-1 provide the parts outside the CDR3, is EAGVAQSPRYKIIEKRQSVAFWCNPISGHATLYWYQQILGQGPKLLIQFQNNGVVDDSQLPKDRFSAERLKGVDSTLKIQPAKLEDSAVYLCASSHIQNTGEATNEQFFGPGTRLTVL.

V gene TRBV3-1 combines with J gene TRBJ1-2, with 7 bases matching TRBD1. Germline CDR1 and CDR2: LGHDT and YNNKEL (reference sequence). V lost 5 bases and J lost 8; bases outside the gene matches: 14. This CDR3 contains 15 residues. CDR3 nucleotides: TGTGCCAGCAGCTACACCCTTGACAGGGCGTGGGGCTACACCTTC. Protein: CASSYTLDRAWGYTF.

On this clonotype: A clone one base away is much larger, so this may be a read error. This sequence joins TRBV11-2 and TRBJ2-3; a weak D match, TRBD2 (6 bases). The length of the CDR3 is 15 residues. CDR1 SGHAT and CDR2 FQNNGV come from the germline V gene. Deletions cut 8 bases from V and 3 bases from J, with 18 bases between. The CDR3 region has the DNA TGTGCCAGCCGCCCCCGTGGTGGGAGGACAGATACGCAGTATTTT. Its translation is CASRPRGGRTDTQYF.

The rearrangement uses TRBV19 and TRBJ1-2, with D perhaps TRBD1 (6 bases). The CDR3 consists of 15 residues. V was shortened by 7 bases and J by 8 bases, with 23 bases between the two germline ends. The germline gives CDR1 LNHDA, CDR2 SQIVND (reference sequence). The CDR3 DNA reads TGTGCCAGTACGAGCCTGGGCGGCAGGGGAAGGGGCTACACCTTC. Translation gives CASTSLGGRGRGYTF.

Ten or more counts support this clonotype. The chain's CDR3 is CASSEWGDFETQYF. As DNA, the CDR3 is TGTGCCAGCAGTGAATGGGGGGATTTTGAGACCCAGTACTTC. The chain carries TRBV25-1 and TRBJ2-5; maybe TRBD2 (6 bases). CDR1 and CDR2 from the germline V gene are MGHDK and SYGVNS. CDR3 length equals 14 residues. Trimming stripped 1 base from V and 5 bases from J, with 11 bases between.

This clonotype was detected ten times or more. The rearrangement uses TRBV12-3 or TRBV12-4 and TRBJ1-2; D not resolved. The CDR3 sequence is 16 residues long. The germline V and J ends were trimmed by 2 bases and 0 bases, with 13 bases remaining between them. CDR3 loop: CASSLLSGPANYGYTF. CDR3 in DNA: TGTGCCAGCAGTTTATTATCTGGTCCAGCTAACTATGGCTACACCTTC.

The rearrangement joins TRBV24-1 to TRBJ2-2, with D unresolved. The CDR3 runs to 14 residues. The ends were cut back, 0 bases at V and 6 bases at J, with 7 bases in the middle. CDR1 KGHDR and CDR2 SFDVKD come from the germline V gene. In DNA form, the CDR3 reads TGTGCCACCAGTGATTTGGTCGGGTCCGGGGAGCTGTTTTTT. This gives the protein CATSDLVGSGELFF.

The sample holds many counts of this clonotype. The rearrangement links TRBV7-9 to TRBJ2-7; no firm D call. This CDR3 contains 15 residues. CDR1 is SEHNR, CDR2 FQNEAQ, per germline (reference sequence). V dropped 5 bases and J dropped 5 bases, with 19 bases sitting between them. This chain's CDR3 is CASSPARTPYDEQYF. CDR3 DNA: TGTGCCAGCAGCCCCGCCAGGACCCCCTACGACGAGCAGTACTTC. Filled out from reference TRBV7-9 and TRBJ2-7, the complete variable domain reads DTGVSQNPRHKITKRGQNVTFRCDPISEHNRLYWYRQTLGQGPEFLTYFQNEAQLEKSRLLSDRFSAERPKGSFSTLEIQRTEQGDSAMYLCASSPARTPYDEQYFGPGTRLTVT.

The chain has TRBV24-1 and TRBJ2-5; possibly TRBD1 for D (6 bases). This CDR3 has 12 amino acids. The V end was cut by 7 bases, the J end by 5 bases, with 10 bases between. Per germline, CDR1 KGHDR and CDR2 SFDVKD. The DNA of the CDR3 is TGTGCCACCAGCTCTCAGGGGGAGACCCAGTACTTC. It yields the protein CATSSQGETQYF.

V and J are TRBV20-1 and TRBJ2-1, with TRBD2 identical over 7 bases. V shed 2 bases, J shed 2 bases, and the junction held 6 bases outside the gene matches. Germline loops: CDR1 DFQATT, CDR2 SNEGSKA (reference sequence). This CDR3 contains 15 residues. In nucleotides, the CDR3 is TGCAGTGCTAGATCAAGGAGCGGGGCCTACAATGAGCAGTTCTTC. It translates to CSARSRSGAYNEQFF.

This clonotype has a handful of counts. Just one base apart from a much larger clone, this may be a read error. The CDR3 protein is CVSSKQGALWNTEAFF. CDR3 in DNA: TGTGTCAGCAGCAAACAGGGGGCGCTTTGGAACACTGAAGCTTTCTTT. The chain is built from TRBV12-3 or TRBV12-4 and TRBJ1-1; 9 bases align to TRBD1. The length of the CDR3 is 16 residues.